Shown below are 15 T cell receptor beta chains from a single sample sequenced in a study of regulatory T cells in long-lasting Graves disease. In building TCR beta libraries, iRepertoire HTBI primers were used together with Arm-PCR of CDR3 regions. TCRdb passed the multiplex PCR reads through MiXCR, listing each CDR3 protein once. The sample contains roughly 400,000 distinct CDR3 sequences, approximately 22% of which appear only once. Time point given: persistent/refractory GD, antithyroid drugs over 5 years with positive TRAb. Generation of the TCR library employed RNA extracted from PBMCs. The sequencing here drew on peripheral blood mononuclear cells (PBMCs), taken when the disease was refractory, from a patient treated with antithyroid drugs. Source of these receptors: a female donor with Graves disease.

CDR3 region: CASSEVNSSPLHF. The CDR3 DNA is TGTGCCAGCAGTGAAGTTAATAGTTCACCCCTCCACTTT. This chain uses TRBV6-1 with TRBJ1-6, with D uncertain. The CDR3 is 13 residues long. The germline CDR1 and CDR2 sequences are MNHNS and SASEGT. Trimming took off 1 base at V and 9 bases at J, with 7 bases between the two ends.

This clonotype was seen a few times. The rearrangement links TRBV5-1 to TRBJ1-1; perhaps TRBD1 as D (5 bases). The ends were cut back, 4 bases at V and 1 base at J, with 20 bases in the middle. The CDR3 loop spans 17 amino acids. Germline-derived CDR1 and CDR2 are SGHRS and YFSETQ. This chain's CDR3 is CASSPTPPGQGNTEAFF. The CDR3 bases are TGCGCCAGCAGCCCCACCCCTCCTGGCCAGGGGAACACTGAAGCTTTCTTT.

This clonotype was found many times. The chain carries TRBV12-3 or TRBV12-4 and TRBJ2-5; D is unclear. The CDR3 contains 14 residues. V lost 0 bases and J 1 base, leaving 6 bases between the germline ends. The CDR3 here is CASSLARTQETQYF. DNA of the CDR3: TGTGCCAGCAGTTTAGCACGAACCCAAGAGACCCAGTACTTC.

The table lists this clonotype with a few counts. J is TRBJ2-1 and V is TRBV2; the D gene is possibly TRBD1 (5 bases). Germline V lookup: CDR1 SNHLY, CDR2 FYNNEI. The CDR3 extends over 12 amino acids. Deletions cut 6 bases from V and 4 bases from J, with 7 bases between. CDR3 in amino acids: CASRGAYNEQFF. The CDR3 DNA follows: TGTGCCAGCAGAGGGGCTTACAATGAGCAGTTCTTC.

This clonotype was counted ten times or more. The rearrangement joins TRBV12-3 or TRBV12-4 to TRBJ2-7, with D possibly TRBD2 on 5 matching bases. The length of the CDR3 is 14 residues. With 6 bases removed from V and 2 bases from J, the gap between germline ends came to 14 bases. Written as DNA, the CDR3 is TGTGCCAGCAGCCTCGGACTGCAAGCCTACGAGCAGTACTTC. Protein product: CASSLGLQAYEQYF.

This clonotype was observed many times. This chain connects TRBV19 to TRBJ2-2, with D perhaps matching TRBD1 or TRBD2 (5 bases each). With 7 bases removed from V and 2 bases from J, the gap between germline ends came to 14 bases. Germline CDR1 and CDR2: LNHDA and SQIVND (reference sequence). CDR3 length equals 15 residues. CDR3 amino acids: CASMGERGNTGELFF. The CDR3 nucleotides are TGTGCCAGTATGGGAGAGAGGGGAAACACCGGGGAGCTGTTTTTT.

This clonotype was counted once. The chain recombines TRBV24-1 with TRBJ2-1, with 10 bases matching TRBD2. The CDR3 covers 14 residues. V lost 3 bases and J lost 7; bases outside the gene matches: 2. CDR1 and CDR2 (germline): KGHDR, SFDVKD. CDR3 loop: CATSDLTSGNEQFF. In nucleotides, the CDR3 is TGTGCCACCAGTGATCTGACTAGCGGGAATGAGCAGTTCTTC.

This clonotype was picked up many times. This rearrangement joins TRBV3-1 to TRBJ1-4; D gene ambiguous. Germline V gene sequence: CDR1 LGHDT, CDR2 YNNKEL (reference sequence). Trimming shortened V by 0 bases and J by 0 bases, and 8 bases separated the two germline ends. The CDR3 is 16 residues long. CDR3 region: CASSQDAGATNEKLFF. CDR3 DNA sequence: TGTGCCAGCAGCCAAGACGCGGGTGCAACTAATGAAAAACTGTTTTTT.

The rearrangement links TRBV27 to TRBJ2-3, with 11 nucleotides matching TRBD2. Germline loops: CDR1 MNHEY, CDR2 SMNVEV (reference sequence). Trimming took 3 bases from V and 4 from J; bases not matched to a gene: 9. The CDR3 extends over 17 amino acids. The CDR3 DNA follows: TGTGCCAGCAGTTTCTATACTAGCGGGAGTGATGCAGATACGCAGTATTTT. It translates to CASSFYTSGSDADTQYF.

This clonotype has ten or more counts. V usage is TRBV27 and J usage is TRBJ1-3, with TRBD1 matching over 9 bases. V lost 5 bases to trimming and J lost 8 bases; unmatched junction nucleotides: 10. CDR1 and CDR2 from the germline V gene are MNHEY and SMNVEV (reference sequence). This CDR3 has 15 amino acids. The CDR3 nucleotides are TGTGCCAGCAGTCCGAAGGGACAGGGCTCTTACACCATATATTTT. Its protein is CASSPKGQGSYTIYF.

This clonotype has at least ten counts. CDR3 protein: CASSVSTSGSGTETQYF. The CDR3 DNA is TGTGCCAGCAGCGTTTCGACTAGCGGGAGCGGCACAGAGACCCAGTACTTC. The rearrangement uses TRBV9 and TRBJ2-5, with 12 bases aligning to TRBD2. Germline V gene lookup returns CDR1 SGDLS and CDR2 YYNGEE. The length of the CDR3 is 17 residues. The trim removed 2 bases at V and 4 bases at J, leaving 9 bases unmatched.

A few counts support this clonotype. The rearrangement uses TRBV12-3 or TRBV12-4 and TRBJ1-3; TRBD1 agrees at 11 bases. V shed 2 bases, J shed 0 bases, and the junction held 6 bases outside the gene matches. The CDR3 consists of 18 residues. Here the CDR3 reads CASSLLGQGALSGNTIYF. The CDR3 DNA sequence: TGTGCCAGCAGTTTACTTGGACAGGGGGCCCTCTCTGGAAACACCATATATTTT.

Ten or more counts support this clonotype. The chain joins TRBV6-1 to TRBJ2-2; 8 bases are a match to TRBD1. The germline V gene encodes CDR1 MNHNS and CDR2 SASEGT. Germline trimming cut 6 bases from V and 7 bases from J; bases unmatched to any gene: 13. The CDR3 sequence is 16 residues long. The CDR3 DNA is TGTGCCAGCAGCCTGGACAGGGATTGGCGGAACGGGGAGCTGTTTTTT. Its translation: CASSLDRDWRNGELFF.

The chain carries TRBV2 and TRBJ2-7; TRBD1 aligns across 8 bases. Germline CDR1 and CDR2: SNHLY and FYNNEI. This CDR3 region has 11 residues. Unmatched junction bases numbered 6, after V lost 4 bases and J lost 13 bases. CDR3 DNA: TGTGCCAGCAGTGGGTCAGGGGGCGGTTACTTC. This encodes CASSGSGGGYF.

The V and J genes are TRBV20-1 and TRBJ2-7; 8 nucleotides align to TRBD2. This CDR3 is 15 amino acids long. CDR1 and CDR2 from the germline V gene are DFQATT and SNEGSKA (reference sequence). J gave up 0 bases and V 5 bases, and 9 bases lay outside the gene matches. CDR3: CSAGTAGAYSYEQYF. DNA for the CDR3: TGCAGTGCTGGAACAGCGGGAGCCTACTCCTACGAGCAGTACTTC.